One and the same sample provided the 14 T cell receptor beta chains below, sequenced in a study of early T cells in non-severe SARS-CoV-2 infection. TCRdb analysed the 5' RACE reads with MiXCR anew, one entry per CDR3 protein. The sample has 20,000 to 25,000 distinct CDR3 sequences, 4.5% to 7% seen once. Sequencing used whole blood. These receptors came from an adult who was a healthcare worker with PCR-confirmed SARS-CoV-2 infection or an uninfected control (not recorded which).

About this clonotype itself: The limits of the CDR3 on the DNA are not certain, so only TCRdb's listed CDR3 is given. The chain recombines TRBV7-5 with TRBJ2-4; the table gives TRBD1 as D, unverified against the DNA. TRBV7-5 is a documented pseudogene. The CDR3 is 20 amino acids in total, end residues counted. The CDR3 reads CISVSEAKGVQGLAKNIQYF.

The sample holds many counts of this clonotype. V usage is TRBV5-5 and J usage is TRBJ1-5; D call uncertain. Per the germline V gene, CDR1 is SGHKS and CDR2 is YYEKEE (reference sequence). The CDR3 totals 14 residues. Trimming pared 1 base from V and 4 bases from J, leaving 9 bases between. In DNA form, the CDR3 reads TGTGCCAGCAGCTTGATCTCCAGTAATCAGCCCCAGCATTTT. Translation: CASSLISSNQPQHF. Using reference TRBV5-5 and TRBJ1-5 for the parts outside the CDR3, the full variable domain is DAGVTQSPTHLIKTRGQQVTLRCSPISGHKSVSWYQQVLGQGPQFIFQYYEKEERGRGNFPDRFSARQFPNYSSELNVNALLLGDSALYLCASSLISSNQPQHFGDGTRLSIL.

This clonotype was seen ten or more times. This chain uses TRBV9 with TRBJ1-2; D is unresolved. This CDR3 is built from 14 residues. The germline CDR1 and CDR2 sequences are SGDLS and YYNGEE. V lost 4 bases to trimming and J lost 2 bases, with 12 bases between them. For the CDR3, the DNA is TGTGCCAGCAGCCCCGTGGTACTGAACTATGGCTACACCTTC. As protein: CASSPVVLNYGYTF. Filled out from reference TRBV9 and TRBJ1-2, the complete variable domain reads DSGVTQTPKHLITATGQRVTLRCSPRSGDLSVYWYQQSLDQGLQFLIQYYNGEERAKGNILERFSAQQFPDLHSELNLSSLELGDSALYFCASSPVVLNYGYTFGSGTRLTVV.

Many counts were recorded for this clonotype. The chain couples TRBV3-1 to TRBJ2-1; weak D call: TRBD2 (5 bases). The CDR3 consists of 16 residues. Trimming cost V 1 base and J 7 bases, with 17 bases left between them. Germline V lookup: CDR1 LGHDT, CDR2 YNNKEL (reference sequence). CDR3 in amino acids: CASSQVGRRSGNEQFF. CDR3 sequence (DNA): TGTGCCAGCAGCCAAGTTGGCAGGAGGTCCGGAAATGAGCAGTTCTTC.

The CDR3 nucleotides read TGTGCCAGCAGTTATGAGGGGGCAACCTACGAGCAGTACTTC. Its protein product is CASSYEGATYEQYF. This chain uses TRBV6-2 or TRBV6-3 with TRBJ2-7; 7 bases fit TRBD1. Per germline, CDR1 MNHEY and CDR2 SVGEGT. There are 14 residues in the CDR3. V dropped 3 bases and J dropped 2; count of bases not matched to a gene: 4.

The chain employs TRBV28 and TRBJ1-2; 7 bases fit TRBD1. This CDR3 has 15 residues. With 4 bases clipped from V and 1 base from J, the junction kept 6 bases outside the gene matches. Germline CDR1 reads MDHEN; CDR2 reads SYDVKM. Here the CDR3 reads CASSSGTANNYGYTF. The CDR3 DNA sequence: TGTGCCAGCAGTTCCGGGACAGCTAATAACTATGGCTACACCTTC.

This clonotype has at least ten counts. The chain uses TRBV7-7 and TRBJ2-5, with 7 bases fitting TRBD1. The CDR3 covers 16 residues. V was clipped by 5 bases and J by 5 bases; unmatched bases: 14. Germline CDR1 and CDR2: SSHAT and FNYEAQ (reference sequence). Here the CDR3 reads CASSPSPGGHRETQYF. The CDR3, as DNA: TGTGCCAGCAGCCCATCCCCAGGGGGACACCGGGAGACCCAGTACTTC.

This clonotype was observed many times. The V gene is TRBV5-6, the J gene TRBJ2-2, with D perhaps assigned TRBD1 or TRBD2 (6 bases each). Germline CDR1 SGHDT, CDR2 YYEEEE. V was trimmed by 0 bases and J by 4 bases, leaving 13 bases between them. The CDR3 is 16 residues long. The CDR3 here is CASSLALRGGTGELFF. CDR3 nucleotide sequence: TGTGCCAGCAGCTTGGCTCTCAGGGGAGGCACCGGGGAGCTGTTTTTT.

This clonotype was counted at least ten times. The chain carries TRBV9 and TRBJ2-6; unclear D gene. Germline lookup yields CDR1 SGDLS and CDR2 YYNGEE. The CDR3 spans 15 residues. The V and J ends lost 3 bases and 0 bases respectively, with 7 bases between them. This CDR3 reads CASSDLISGANVLTF. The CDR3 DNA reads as TGTGCCAGCAGCGACCTCATCTCTGGGGCCAACGTCCTGACTTTC.

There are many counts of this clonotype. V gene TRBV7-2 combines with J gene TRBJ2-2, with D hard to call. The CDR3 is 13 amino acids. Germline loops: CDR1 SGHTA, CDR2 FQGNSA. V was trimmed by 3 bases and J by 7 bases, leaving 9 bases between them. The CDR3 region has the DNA TGTGCCAGCAGCTTTAACCTGGGCGGGGAGCTGTTTTTT. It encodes CASSFNLGGELFF. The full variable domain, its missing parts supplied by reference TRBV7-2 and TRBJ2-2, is GAGVSQSPSNKVTEKGKDVELRCDPISGHTALYWYRQSLGQGLEFLIYFQGNSAPDKSGLPSDRFSAERTGGSVSTLTIQRTQQEDSAVYLCASSFNLGGELFFGEGSRLTVL.

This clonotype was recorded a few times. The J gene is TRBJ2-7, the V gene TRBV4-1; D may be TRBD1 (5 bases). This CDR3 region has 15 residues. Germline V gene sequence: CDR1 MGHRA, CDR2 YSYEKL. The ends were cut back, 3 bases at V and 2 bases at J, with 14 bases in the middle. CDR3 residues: CASSHPQGTAYEQYF. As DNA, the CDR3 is TGCGCCAGCAGCCACCCCCAGGGAACCGCCTACGAGCAGTACTTC.

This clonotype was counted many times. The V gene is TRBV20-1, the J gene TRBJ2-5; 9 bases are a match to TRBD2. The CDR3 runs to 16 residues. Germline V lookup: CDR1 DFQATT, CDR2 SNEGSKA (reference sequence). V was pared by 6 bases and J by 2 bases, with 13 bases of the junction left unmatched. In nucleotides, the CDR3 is TGCAGTGCCCCGACTAGCGGAGTTAGATTTCAAGAGACCCAGTACTTC. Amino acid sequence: CSAPTSGVRFQETQYF.

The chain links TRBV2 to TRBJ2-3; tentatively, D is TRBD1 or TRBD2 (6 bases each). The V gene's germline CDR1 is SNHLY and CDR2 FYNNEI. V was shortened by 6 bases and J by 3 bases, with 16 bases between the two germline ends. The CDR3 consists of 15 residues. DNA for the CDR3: TGTGCCAGCAGACGAACGGGGGCCGCTACAGATACGCAGTATTTT. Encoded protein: CASRRTGAATDTQYF.

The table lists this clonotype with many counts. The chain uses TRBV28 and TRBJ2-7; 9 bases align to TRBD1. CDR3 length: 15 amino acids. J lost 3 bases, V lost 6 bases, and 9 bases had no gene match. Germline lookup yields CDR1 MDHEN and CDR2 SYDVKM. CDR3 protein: CASRTAGQGFYEQYF. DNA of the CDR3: TGTGCCAGCAGGACTGCGGGACAGGGATTCTACGAGCAGTACTTC.